The rows below give T cell receptor beta chains drawn from one sample of a study of T cell responses to AZD1222 COVID-19 vaccine. The data were produced by immunoSEQ multiplex PCR, yet TCRdb's version contains in-frame clones alone and is incomplete. The table records some 91,000 clones, under 90% of them present only once. The sample in question was peripheral blood, obtained on day 0 of AZD1222 vaccination. Receptors were obtained from an adult in good health. CDR3s include the opening cysteine and the closing phenylalanine or tryptophan. A D gene is named only where the DNA matches it firmly.

CDR3nt: TGTGCCAGCTCCGAATACCGGAACACAGATACGCAGTATTTT
CDR3aa: CASSEYRNTDTQYF
d_gene: .
v_gene: TRBV7-2
j_gene: TRBJ2-3

CDR3nt: TGCGCCAGCAGCCCCCGGACAGGGGCAGCCGGGGAGCTGTTTTTT
CDR3aa: CASSPRTGAAGELFF
d_gene: TRBD1
v_gene: TRBV5-1
j_gene: TRBJ2-2

CDR3nt: TGCGCCAGCAGTGAGTCTGCGGGAAATGAGCAGTTCTTC
CDR3aa: CASSESAGNEQFF
d_gene: .
v_gene: TRBV10-1
j_gene: TRBJ2-1

CDR3nt: TGTGCCAGCAGTGGATTATCCGGGACTAGCGGGGGCCTATCCTACAATGAGCAGTTCTTC
CDR3aa: CASSGLSGTSGGLSYNEQFF
d_gene: TRBD2
v_gene: TRBV2
j_gene: TRBJ2-1

CDR3nt: TGTGCCAGCAGCGGGACGGGCAATGAGCAGTTCTTC
CDR3aa: CASSGTGNEQFF
d_gene: .
v_gene: TRBV7-9
j_gene: TRBJ2-1

CDR3nt: TGTGCCAGCACTCCGCGAGGGGAGCCCGGAGATACGCAGTATTTT
CDR3aa: CASTPRGEPGDTQYF
d_gene: .
v_gene: TRBV6-4
j_gene: TRBJ2-3

CDR3nt: TGCGCCAGCAGCTGGCAAGACAGGGGAGGGTACAATGAGCAGTTCTTC
CDR3aa: CASSWQDRGGYNEQFF
d_gene: .
v_gene: TRBV5-1
j_gene: TRBJ2-1

CDR3nt: TGTGCCAGCAGCCAACCTTCGGGAAGAAGTAATCAGCCCCAGCATTTT
CDR3aa: CASSQPSGRSNQPQHF
d_gene: .
v_gene: TRBV3-1/TRBV3-2
j_gene: TRBJ1-5

CDR3nt: TGCGCCAGCAGCCAATCTCTAGCGGGACGGGAGACCCAGTACTTC
CDR3aa: CASSQSLAGRETQYF
d_gene: TRBD2
v_gene: TRBV4-1
j_gene: TRBJ2-5

CDR3nt: TGCAGCGTGGGGAGCACTGAAGCTTTCTTT
CDR3aa: CSVGSTEAFF
d_gene: .
v_gene: TRBV29-1
j_gene: TRBJ1-1

CDR3nt: TGCGCCAGCAGCTACGTGACAGGGTACGAGCAGTACTTC
CDR3aa: CASSYVTGYEQYF
d_gene: TRBD1
v_gene: TRBV5-1
j_gene: TRBJ2-7